The clone carrying this T cell receptor (beta chain) was detected only a few times. Antigen: not known. These data belong to a study of identical twins. Study outcomes and limitations: Modelling underestimated the level of out-of-frame TCR alpha sharing observed in monozygotic twins. High-abundance cord blood beta clonotypes had fewer insertions; memory repertoires showed none.

Each CDR3 protein is one row after TCRdb ran MiXCR on the 5' RACE reads. Of approximately 500,000 distinct CDR3 sequences in the sample, roughly 15% are singletons; the top ten hold less than 0.5%. This same sample was also taken into another study, of yellow fever vaccine responses in identical twins.

This clonotype was obtained from a woman under 30 in good health. The specimen sequenced was CD4+ T cells sorted from blood.

The CDR3 loop is CAISRDDSNQPQHF. CDR3 coding DNA: TGTGCCATCAGCAGGGACGATAGCAATCAGCCCCAGCATTTT. The chain links TRBV10-3 to TRBJ1-5, with a weak D call TRBD1 (5 bases). Germline V CDR1 and CDR2: ENHRY, SYGVKD. With 6 bases removed from V and 0 bases from J, the gap between germline ends came to 9 bases. The CDR3 totals 14 residues.